This TCR beta chain comes out of a study of blood T cells in healthy people across ages (dated by TCRdb to between 2014 and 2017). For context, the study as a whole: In model experiments, roughly one uniquely barcoded TCR beta cDNA molecule per two T cells was captured by template switching. For two donors (one aged 18 to 29 and one aged 80 or older), the study analyzed two additional independent replicas of 1 million unique cDNA reads from the same blood draw. To avoid experimental bias, donors of different ages were randomly spread across the sequencing lanes. Age-related changes in TCR beta repertoire diversity were measured in the study by deep sequencing normalized with unique cDNA molecular identifiers. The donors were split into four age groups: young (average approximately 16 years), middle-aged (nearly 40), aged (over 55) and long-lived (82). Findings and caveats that apply to the study as a whole: Estimates of total diversity based on one million sequenced T cells were regarded as lower bounds and as underestimates. Observed TCR beta diversity correlated strongly with the percentage of naive T cells measured by flow cytometry. Observed TCR beta diversity per million T cells fell roughly linearly with age, and a significant reduction was already apparent by age roughly 40. Compared with the aged group, more naive CD4+ T cells, fewer expanded clones and increased TCR diversity were shown by the long-lived group, suggesting age selection. The CMV infection status of donors was not known, potentially confounding age-related changes in expanded clonotypes. Because profiling used bulk unsorted PBMCs, naive and antigen-experienced compartments could not be compared conclusively.

The CDR3 spans 14 residues, from the cysteine through the phenylalanine. The retained sequence is limited to the CDR3, 42 bases, with the frame set at the first base. V is trimmed back by 4 bases and J by 5 bases, and the junction contains 3 bases that no gene match accounts for. CDR1 and CDR2, looked up from the germline V gene, are KGHDR and SFDVKD. The library was built by means of 5' RACE. Sequencing instrument: Illumina HiSeq 2500. The second PCR ran for roughly 7 to 11 cycles and used a J-beta primer mix along with a sample-barcoded 5' primer. A template-switch 5' adaptor carrying 12 random nucleotides introduced a unique molecular identifier onto each TCR beta cDNA molecule. Each sample yielded at least 2.5 million CDR3-containing paired-end reads. The Mint cDNA synthesis kit, primed by a TRBC-specific oligonucleotide, was used to synthesize first-strand cDNA from all RNA. Following uracil-DNA glycosylase treatment, all cDNA underwent a first 18-cycle PCR with the universal primers M1SS and BC2_uni_R. The authors' analysis ran thus. For normalization, 1 million high-quality reads were randomly selected from each sample, with every read carrying a distinct molecular identifier. Reads sharing molecular identifiers were discarded rather than binned into consensus sequences. MiTCR, with a Q25 quality threshold and the strictest error-elimination algorithm, was used for CDR3 identification, clonotype clustering and error correction. A nonparametric unseen species model with Euler transformation was used to estimate a lower bound on total TCR beta diversity. The public sequencing data were trimmed at Q25 with fastp and processed into clonotypes with MiXCR by TCRdb, which kept only in-frame beta chains. Rows with one shared CDR3 protein collapse into an entry with the most common genes and DNA. The V and J calls come from TCRdb's annotation, not from the publication. This sample gives about 1,000,000 distinct CDR3 sequences in total; 40% to 50% of them show up just once. The top ten clonotypes cover 18% of the sample.

Systemically healthy Caucasian individuals from Russia, roughly 40 in total and aged roughly 6 to 100 years, were included as donors. Ten milliliters of peripheral blood were drawn from each donor into EDTA-treated Vacutainer tubes. Ficoll-Paque density-gradient centrifugation was used to isolate PBMCs, with at least 7 million per sample. Trizol reagent was used to extract total RNA from PBMCs, with at least 5 micrograms per sample. For every donor, an aliquot of PBMCs went through flow cytometry to measure the percentages of naive CD45RAhigh/CD27high T cells. Turning to this clonotype: Which antigen it targets is not known. No base quality information exists; no much larger clone differs at one position.

The sequencing sample was made of blood. The rearranged segments are TRBV24-1 and TRBJ2-1, and 8 junctional nucleotides match TRBD2. The sequence was collected from a woman aged 60-75 years in good health. Here is the DNA: TGTGCCACCAGTGAGCCCGGGGGGGACAATGAGCAGTTCTTC. The resulting protein is CATSEPGGDNEQFF.